The rows below give T cell receptor beta chains drawn from one sample of a study of T cell changes during pregnancy in multiple sclerosis. Sequencing used immunoSEQ multiplex PCR; TCRdb keeps in-frame clones, though not all of them. The sample yields tens of thousands of clones, about 91% seen once. The sequences come from CD4+ T cells from peripheral blood mononuclear cells, collected after pregnancy. The receptors were gathered from a female donor in good health, enrolled as a control in a pregnancy study. Both conserved end residues are part of each CDR3. The order of the fields is V gene, CDR3 length, J gene, D gene, clone size, CDR3 DNA, CDR3 protein. D genes are given only for firm matches. Clone size, where shown, is once, few, many, or a class for clones that have expanded.

TRBV7-8	14	TRBJ2-5	TRBD1	NA	TGTGCCAGCAGCTTGACAGGGGTGAGGGAGACCCAGTACTTC	CASSLTGVRETQYF
TRBV6-5	15	TRBJ1-5	NA	NA	TGTGCCAGCAGTCCCGACATTAATAGCAATCAGCCCCAGCATTTT	CASSPDINSNQPQHF
TRBV5-4	14	TRBJ1-2	NA	NA	TGTGCCAGCAGCACAGGCGGAGCTAACTATGGCTACACCTTC	CASSTGGANYGYTF
TRBV14	15	TRBJ2-1	NA	NA	TGTGCCAGCAGCCAAGACCCCAGGGGCCACAATGAGCAGTTCTTC	CASSQDPRGHNEQFF
TRBV5-1	13	TRBJ1-1	NA	once	TGCGCCAGCAGCTTGAGAGGGAACACTGAAGCTTTCTTT	CASSLRGNTEAFF
TRBV7-3	15	TRBJ2-6	NA	NA	TGTGCCAGCAGCCCGGGACTGGCTGGGGCCAACGTCCTGACTTTC	CASSPGLAGANVLTF
TRBV4-1	16	TRBJ2-1	TRBD2	NA	TGCGCCAGCAGTAACCCGGGGACTAGCAGGAAGAATGAGCAGTTCTTC	CASSNPGTSRKNEQFF
TRBV7-2	14	TRBJ1-2	NA	NA	TGTGCCAGCAGCTCTAGGGGTGCCGACTATGGCTACACCTTC	CASSSRGADYGYTF
TRBV21-1	10	TRBJ2-7	NA	NA	TGTGCCAGCTGGGAGGGGGAGCAGTACTTC	CASWEGEQYF
TRBV15	14	TRBJ1-2	NA	NA	TGTGCCACCAGCAGCTACGGAGGCAACTATGGCTACACCTTC	CATSSYGGNYGYTF
TRBV18	17	TRBJ1-1	NA	NA	TGTGCCAGCTCACCACCTAATCGCCTGGGGGGGAACACTGAAGCTTTCTTT	CASSPPNRLGGNTEAFF
TRBV7-2	12	TRBJ1-2	NA	NA	TGTGCCAGCGGTAACAGGCCTCGGGGCTACACCTTC	CASGNRPRGYTF
TRBV7-9	17	TRBJ1-1	TRBD1	NA	TGTGCCAGCAGCTCGAACCGGATAGGACAGGGGAACACTGAAGCTTTCTTT	CASSSNRIGQGNTEAFF
TRBV5-8	13	TRBJ2-1	NA	NA	TGTGCCAGCAGCTTAGGCCAGGTCAATGAGCAGTTCTTC	CASSLGQVNEQFF
TRBV19	15	TRBJ1-6	TRBD1	NA	TGTGCCAGTAAGGGACAGAGCTCCTATAATTCACCCCTCCACTTT	CASKGQSSYNSPLHF
TRBV5-1	18	TRBJ2-3	TRBD2	NA	TGCGCCAGCAGCTTGGGAGGACTAGCGGGAGGTAGCACAGATACGCAGTATTTT	CASSLGGLAGGSTDTQYF